This T cell receptor (beta chain) was obtained from a study of radiation and T cells in renal cell carcinoma. Background on the study: Nephrectomy followed 15 Gy stereotactic body radiation by 4 weeks.

Of note for this clone: The antigen is undetermined.

TCRdb's copy holds only in-frame clones and misses some; the assay was immunoSEQ multiplex PCR. The data show roughly 120,000 clones, with roughly 80% seen just once and 3% held by the top ten. Study-level points and caveats: In blood, top tumor clones expanded by 2 weeks, shrinking by 4. Baseline intratumoral clonotype presence is unknown without pretreatment biopsies.

Stated time point: baseline pretreatment blood. Indicated treatment: 15 Gy SBRT to primary tumor, nephrectomy 4 weeks later. V was pared by 7 bases and J by 5 bases, with 14 bases of the junction left unmatched. Germline loops: CDR1 LNHDA, CDR2 SQIVND (reference sequence). CDR3 size: 16 residues. The sequence was obtained from a woman aged 60-75 years with renal cell carcinoma. The sample here was blood, taken from a patient whose treatment included radiotherapy and nephrectomy. The chain recombines TRBV19 with TRBJ1-2; 9 bases match TRBD1. CDR3 sequence reads: CASNLQGAGNRYGYTF. The CDR3 DNA sequence: TGTGCCAGTAACTTACAGGGGGCGGGAAATCGGTATGGCTACACCTTC.